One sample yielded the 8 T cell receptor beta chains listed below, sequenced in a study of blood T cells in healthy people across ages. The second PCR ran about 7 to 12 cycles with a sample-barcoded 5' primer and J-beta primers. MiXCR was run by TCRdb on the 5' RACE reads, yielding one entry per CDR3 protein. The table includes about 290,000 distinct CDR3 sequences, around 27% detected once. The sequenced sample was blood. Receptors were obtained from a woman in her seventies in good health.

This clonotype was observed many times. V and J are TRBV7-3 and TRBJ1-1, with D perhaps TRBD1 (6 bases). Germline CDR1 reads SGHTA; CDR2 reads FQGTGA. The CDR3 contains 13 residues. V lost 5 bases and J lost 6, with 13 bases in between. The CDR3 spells CASSPRGKAEAFF. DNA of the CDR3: TGTGCCAGCAGCCCAAGGGGGAAGGCTGAAGCTTTCTTT.

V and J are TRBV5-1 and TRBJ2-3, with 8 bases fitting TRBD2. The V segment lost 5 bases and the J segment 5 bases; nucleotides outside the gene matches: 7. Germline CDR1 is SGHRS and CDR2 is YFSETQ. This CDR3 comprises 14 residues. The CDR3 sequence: CASSLAGIRDTQYF. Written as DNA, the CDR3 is TGCGCCAGCAGTTTAGCGGGGATCCGAGATACGCAGTATTTT.

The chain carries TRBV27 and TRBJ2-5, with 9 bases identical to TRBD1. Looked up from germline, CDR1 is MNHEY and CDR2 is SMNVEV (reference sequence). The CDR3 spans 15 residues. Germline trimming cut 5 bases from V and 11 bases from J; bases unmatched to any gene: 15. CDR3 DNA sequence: TGTGCCAGCAGTGGTATCGAGGACAGGGGTGGTGAGCAGTACTTC. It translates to CASSGIEDRGGEQYF.

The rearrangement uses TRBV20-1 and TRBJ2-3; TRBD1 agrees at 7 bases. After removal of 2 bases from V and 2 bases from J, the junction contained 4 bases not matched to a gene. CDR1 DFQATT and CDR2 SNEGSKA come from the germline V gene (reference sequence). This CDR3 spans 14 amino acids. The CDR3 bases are TGCAGTGCTAGAAGGGGGCCCGACACAGATACGCAGTATTTT. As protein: CSARRGPDTDTQYF.

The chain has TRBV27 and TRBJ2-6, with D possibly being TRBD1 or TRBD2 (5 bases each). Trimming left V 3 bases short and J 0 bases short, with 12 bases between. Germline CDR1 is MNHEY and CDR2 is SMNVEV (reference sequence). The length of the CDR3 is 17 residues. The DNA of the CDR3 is TGTGCCAGCAGTTTTTCGGGACGACCCTCTGGGGCCAACGTCCTGACTTTC. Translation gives CASSFSGRPSGANVLTF.

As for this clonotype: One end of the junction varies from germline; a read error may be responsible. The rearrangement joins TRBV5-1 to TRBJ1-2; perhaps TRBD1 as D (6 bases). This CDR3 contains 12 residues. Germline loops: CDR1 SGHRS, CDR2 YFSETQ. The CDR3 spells CVSSFNRESYTF. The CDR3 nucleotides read TGTGTCAGCAGCTTTAACAGGGAGAGCTACACCTTC.

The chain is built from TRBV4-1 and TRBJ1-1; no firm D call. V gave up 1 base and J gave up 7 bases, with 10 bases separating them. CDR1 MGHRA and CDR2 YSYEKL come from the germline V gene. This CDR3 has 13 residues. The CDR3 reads CASSQVVPLEAFF. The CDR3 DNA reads TGCGCCAGCAGCCAAGTAGTTCCACTTGAAGCTTTCTTT.

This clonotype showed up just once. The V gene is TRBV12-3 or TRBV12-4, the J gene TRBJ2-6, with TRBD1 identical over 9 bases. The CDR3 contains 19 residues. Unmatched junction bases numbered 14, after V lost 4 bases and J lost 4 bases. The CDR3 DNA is TGTGCCAGCAGTTCGAACACGGGACAGGGTTTTTCCGGGGCCAACGTCCTGACTTTC. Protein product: CASSSNTGQGFSGANVLTF.